This T cell receptor (beta chain) originates from a study of shared clonotypes between healthy human individuals. CDR3 length: 16 residues. Germline-derived CDR1 and CDR2 are SQVTM and ANQGSEA. V was trimmed by 7 bases and J by 1 base, leaving 22 bases between them. TCRdb keeps only in-frame clones here, not all; method: immunoSEQ multiplex PCR. The table shows some 2.1 million clones, with roughly 96% occurring only once. What was sequenced was naive CD4+ T cells sorted from blood. Subset described: CD45RA+ positively selected. This receptor was identified in a man aged 18 to 30 in good health. This chain links TRBV29-1 with TRBJ1-1; TRBD1 is a possible D gene (6 bases). Here the CDR3 reads CSGLPSRGAGNTEAFF. The CDR3 nucleotides are TGCAGCGGTCTACCATCCCGGGGGGCAGGGAACACTGAAGCTTTCTTT. Variable domain in full (rest from reference TRBV29-1 and TRBJ1-1): SAVISQKPSRDICQRGTSLTIQCQVDSQVTMMFWYRQQPGQSLTLIATANQGSEATYESGFVIDKFPISRPNLTFSTLTVSNMSPEDSSIYLCSGLPSRGAGNTEAFFGQGTRLTVV.